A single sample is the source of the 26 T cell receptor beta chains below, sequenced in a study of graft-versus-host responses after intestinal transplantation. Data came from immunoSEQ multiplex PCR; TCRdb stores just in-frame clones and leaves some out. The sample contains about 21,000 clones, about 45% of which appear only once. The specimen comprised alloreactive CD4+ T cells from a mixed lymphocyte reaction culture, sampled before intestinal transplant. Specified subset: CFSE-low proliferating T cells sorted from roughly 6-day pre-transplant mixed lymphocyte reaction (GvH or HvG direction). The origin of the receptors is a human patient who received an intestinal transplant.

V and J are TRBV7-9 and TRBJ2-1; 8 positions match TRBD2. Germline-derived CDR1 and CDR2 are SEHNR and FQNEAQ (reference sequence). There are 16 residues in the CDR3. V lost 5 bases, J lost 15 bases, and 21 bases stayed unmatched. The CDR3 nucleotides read TGTGCCAGCAGCCCCTCGGGACTAGGTATGGGTCACGGGTTGTTCTTC. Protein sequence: CASSPSGLGMGHGLFF.

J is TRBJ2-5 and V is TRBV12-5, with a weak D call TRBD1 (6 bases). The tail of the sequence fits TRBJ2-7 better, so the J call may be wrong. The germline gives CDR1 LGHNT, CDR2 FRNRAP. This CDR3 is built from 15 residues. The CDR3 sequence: CASGLGPNRVHEQYF. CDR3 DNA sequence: TGTGCTAGTGGTTTGGGGCCCAACAGGGTCCACGAGCAGTACTTC.

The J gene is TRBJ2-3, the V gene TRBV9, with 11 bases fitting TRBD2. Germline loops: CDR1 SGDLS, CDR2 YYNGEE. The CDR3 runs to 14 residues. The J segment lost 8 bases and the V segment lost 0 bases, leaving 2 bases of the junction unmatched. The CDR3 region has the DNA TGTGCCAGCAGCGTAGAGACTAGCGGGGCTACGCAGTATTTT. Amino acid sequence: CASSVETSGATQYF.

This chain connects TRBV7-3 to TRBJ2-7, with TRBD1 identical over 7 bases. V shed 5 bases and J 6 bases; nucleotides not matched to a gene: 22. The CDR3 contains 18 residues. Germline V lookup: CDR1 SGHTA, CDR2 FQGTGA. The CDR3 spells CASSLPTGRQGHLCEQYF. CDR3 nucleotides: TGTGCCAGCAGCCTTCCGACAGGGCGACAGGGCCATCTCTGCGAGCAGTACTTC.

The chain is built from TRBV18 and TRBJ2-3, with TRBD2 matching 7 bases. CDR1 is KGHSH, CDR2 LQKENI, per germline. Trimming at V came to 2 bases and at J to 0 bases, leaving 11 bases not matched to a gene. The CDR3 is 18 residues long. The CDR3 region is CASSPFPYASGSTDTQYF. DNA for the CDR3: TGTGCCAGCTCACCATTCCCGTATGCTAGCGGTAGCACAGATACGCAGTATTTT. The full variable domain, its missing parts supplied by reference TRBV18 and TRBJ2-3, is NAGVMQNPRHLVRRRGQEARLRCSPMKGHSHVYWYRQLPEEGLKFMVYLQKENIIDESGMPKERFSAEFPKEGPSILRIQQVVRGDSAAYFCASSPFPYASGSTDTQYFGPGTRLTVL.

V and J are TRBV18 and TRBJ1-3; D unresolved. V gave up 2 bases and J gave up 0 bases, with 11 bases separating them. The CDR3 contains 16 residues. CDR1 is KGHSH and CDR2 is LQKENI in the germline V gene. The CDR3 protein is CASSPNWGVSGNTIYF. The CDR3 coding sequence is TGTGCCAGCTCACCAAATTGGGGAGTCTCTGGAAACACCATATATTTT.

CDR3 region: CASSLRGVTNEKLFF. The CDR3 bases are TGTGCCAGCAGCCTCAGGGGGGTTACCAATGAAAAACTGTTTTTT. The chain joins TRBV7-9 to TRBJ1-4; TRBD1 aligns across 7 bases. This CDR3 comprises 15 residues. Germline trimming cut 5 bases from V and 5 bases from J; bases unmatched to any gene: 8. CDR1 is SEHNR, CDR2 FQNEAQ, per germline (reference sequence). The full variable domain, rest sourced from reference TRBV7-9 and TRBJ1-4, is DTGVSQNPRHKITKRGQNVTFRCDPISEHNRLYWYRQTLGQGPEFLTYFQNEAQLEKSRLLSDRFSAERPKGSFSTLEIQRTEQGDSAMYLCASSLRGVTNEKLFFGSGTQLSVL.

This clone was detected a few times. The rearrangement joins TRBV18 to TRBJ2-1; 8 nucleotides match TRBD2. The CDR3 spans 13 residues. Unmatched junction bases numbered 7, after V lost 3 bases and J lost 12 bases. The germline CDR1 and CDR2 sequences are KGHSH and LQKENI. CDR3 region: CASSPLRTSRQFF. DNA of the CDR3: TGTGCCAGCTCACCCCTCAGGACTAGCCGGCAGTTCTTC.

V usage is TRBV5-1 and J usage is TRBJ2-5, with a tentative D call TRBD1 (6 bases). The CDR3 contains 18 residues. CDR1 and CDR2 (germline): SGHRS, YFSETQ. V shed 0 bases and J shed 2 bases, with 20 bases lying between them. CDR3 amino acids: CASSLAPQGRGLQETQYF. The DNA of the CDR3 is TGCGCCAGCAGCTTGGCCCCCCAGGGCAGGGGCCTTCAAGAGACCCAGTACTTC.

For the CDR3, the DNA is TGTGCCAGCAGTGATTCTTCCCTAGCGGGGGGGGAGACCCAGTACTTC. Its protein is CASSDSSLAGGETQYF. The V call is TRBV2, the J call TRBJ2-5; the match to TRBD2 covers 12 bases. Trimming at V came to 3 bases and at J to 5 bases, leaving 7 bases not matched to a gene. The CDR3 extends over 16 amino acids. CDR1 and CDR2 from the germline V gene are SNHLY and FYNNEI.

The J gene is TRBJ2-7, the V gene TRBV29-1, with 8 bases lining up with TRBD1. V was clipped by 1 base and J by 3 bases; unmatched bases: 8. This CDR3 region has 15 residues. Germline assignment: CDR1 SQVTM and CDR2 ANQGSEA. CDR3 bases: TGCAGCGTTGAAGGTCTCGGACAGGGCGGCTACGAGCAGTACTTC. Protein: CSVEGLGQGGYEQYF.

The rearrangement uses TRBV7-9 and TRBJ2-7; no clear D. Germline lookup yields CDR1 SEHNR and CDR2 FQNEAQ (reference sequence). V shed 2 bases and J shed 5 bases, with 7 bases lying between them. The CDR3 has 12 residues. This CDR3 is CASSLFGDEQYF. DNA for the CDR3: TGTGCCAGCAGCTTATTTGGAGACGAGCAGTACTTC.

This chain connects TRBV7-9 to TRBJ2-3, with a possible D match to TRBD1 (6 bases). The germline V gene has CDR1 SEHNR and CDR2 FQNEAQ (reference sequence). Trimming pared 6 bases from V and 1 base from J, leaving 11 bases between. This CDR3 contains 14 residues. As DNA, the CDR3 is TGTGCCAGCAGACCCACAGGGCGCACAGATACGCAGTATTTT. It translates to CASRPTGRTDTQYF.

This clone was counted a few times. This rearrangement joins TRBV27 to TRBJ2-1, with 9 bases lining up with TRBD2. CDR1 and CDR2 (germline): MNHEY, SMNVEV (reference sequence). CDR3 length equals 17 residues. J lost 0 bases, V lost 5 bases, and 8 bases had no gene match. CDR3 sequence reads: CASSQRLTSGSYNEQFF. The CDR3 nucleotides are TGTGCCAGCAGTCAGCGCCTGACTAGCGGCTCCTACAATGAGCAGTTCTTC.

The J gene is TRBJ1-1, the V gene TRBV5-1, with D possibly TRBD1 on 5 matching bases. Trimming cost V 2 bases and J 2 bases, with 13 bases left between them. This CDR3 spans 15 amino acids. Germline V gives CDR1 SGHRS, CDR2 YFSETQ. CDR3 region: CASSFARQRNTEAFF. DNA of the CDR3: TGCGCCAGCAGCTTCGCCCGACAGCGCAACACTGAAGCTTTCTTT.

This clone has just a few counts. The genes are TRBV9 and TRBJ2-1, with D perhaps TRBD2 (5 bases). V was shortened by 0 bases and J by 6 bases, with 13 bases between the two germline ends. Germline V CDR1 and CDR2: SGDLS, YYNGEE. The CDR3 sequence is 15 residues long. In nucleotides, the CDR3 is TGTGCCAGCAGCGTAGTGGAGCGAGGGTTCAATGAGCAGTTCTTC. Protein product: CASSVVERGFNEQFF.

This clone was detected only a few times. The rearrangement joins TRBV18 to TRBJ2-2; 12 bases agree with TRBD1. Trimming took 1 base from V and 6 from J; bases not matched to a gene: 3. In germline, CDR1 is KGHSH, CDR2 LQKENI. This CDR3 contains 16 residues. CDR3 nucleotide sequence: TGTGCCAGCTCACCACTCGGGACAGGGGGCTCCGGGGAGCTGTTTTTT. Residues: CASSPLGTGGSGELFF.

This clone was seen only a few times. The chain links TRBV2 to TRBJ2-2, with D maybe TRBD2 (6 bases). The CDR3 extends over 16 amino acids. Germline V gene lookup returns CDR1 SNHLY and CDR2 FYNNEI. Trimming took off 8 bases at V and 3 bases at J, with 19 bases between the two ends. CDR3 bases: TGTGCCAGCGGAGAAGTGGTACTAGCTTACACCGGGGAGCTGTTTTTT. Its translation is CASGEVVLAYTGELFF.

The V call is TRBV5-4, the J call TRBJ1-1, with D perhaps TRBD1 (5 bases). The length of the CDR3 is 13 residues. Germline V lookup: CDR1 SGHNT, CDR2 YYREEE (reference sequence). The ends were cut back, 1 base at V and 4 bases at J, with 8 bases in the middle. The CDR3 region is CASSLLGATEAFF. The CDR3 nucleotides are TGTGCCAGCAGCTTGCTTGGGGCCACTGAAGCTTTCTTT.

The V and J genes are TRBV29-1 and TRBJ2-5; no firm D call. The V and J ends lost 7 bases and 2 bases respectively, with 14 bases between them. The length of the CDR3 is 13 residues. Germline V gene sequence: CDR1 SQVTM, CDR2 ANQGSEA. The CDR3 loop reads CSERRQIQETQYF. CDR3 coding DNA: TGCAGCGAGCGTCGCCAGATACAAGAGACCCAGTACTTC.

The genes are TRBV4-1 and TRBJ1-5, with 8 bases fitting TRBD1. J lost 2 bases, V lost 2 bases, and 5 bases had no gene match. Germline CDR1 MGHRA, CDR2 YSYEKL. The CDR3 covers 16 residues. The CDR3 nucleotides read TGCGCCAGCAGCCAATGGGAACAGGGGGGCAATCAGCCCCAGCATTTT. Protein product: CASSQWEQGGNQPQHF.

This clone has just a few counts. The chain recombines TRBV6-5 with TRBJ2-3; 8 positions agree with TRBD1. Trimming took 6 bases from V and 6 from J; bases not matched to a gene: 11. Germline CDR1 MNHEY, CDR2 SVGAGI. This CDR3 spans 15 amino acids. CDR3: CASSSTWTGSDTQYF. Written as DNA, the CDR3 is TGTGCCAGCAGCTCTACGTGGACAGGGTCCGATACGCAGTATTTT.

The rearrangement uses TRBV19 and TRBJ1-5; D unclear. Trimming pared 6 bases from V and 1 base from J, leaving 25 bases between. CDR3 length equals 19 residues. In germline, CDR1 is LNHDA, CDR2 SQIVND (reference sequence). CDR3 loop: CASRSPLGVRGVSNQPQHF. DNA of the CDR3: TGTGCCAGTAGATCCCCTTTGGGTGTCCGGGGAGTCAGCAATCAGCCCCAGCATTTT.

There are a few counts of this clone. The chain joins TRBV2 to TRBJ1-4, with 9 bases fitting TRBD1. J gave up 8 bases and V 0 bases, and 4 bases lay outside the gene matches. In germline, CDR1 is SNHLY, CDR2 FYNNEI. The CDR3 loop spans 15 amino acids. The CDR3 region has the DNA TGTGCCAGCAGTGAAGCGGGGACAGGGCGCGAAAAACTGTTTTTT. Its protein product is CASSEAGTGREKLFF.

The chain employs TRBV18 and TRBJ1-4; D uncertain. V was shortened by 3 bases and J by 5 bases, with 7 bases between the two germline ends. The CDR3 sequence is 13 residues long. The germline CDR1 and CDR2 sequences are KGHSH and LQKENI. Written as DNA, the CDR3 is TGTGCCAGCTCACCCGACTTAAATGAAAAACTGTTTTTT. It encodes CASSPDLNEKLFF. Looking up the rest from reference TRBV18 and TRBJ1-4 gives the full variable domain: NAGVMQNPRHLVRRRGQEARLRCSPMKGHSHVYWYRQLPEEGLKFMVYLQKENIIDESGMPKERFSAEFPKEGPSILRIQQVVRGDSAAYFCASSPDLNEKLFFGSGTQLSVL.

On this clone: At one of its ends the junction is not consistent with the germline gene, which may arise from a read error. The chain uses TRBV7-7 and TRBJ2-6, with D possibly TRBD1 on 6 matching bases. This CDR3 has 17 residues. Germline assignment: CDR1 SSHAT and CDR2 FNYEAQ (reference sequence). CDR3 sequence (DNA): TGTGCTAGCAGCTTGGCCGGGACAAACTCTGGGGCCAACGTCCTGACTTTC. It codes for CASSLAGTNSGANVLTF.